This entry features one T cell receptor (beta chain) sequence. Its antigen is currently unknown. The germline CDR1 and CDR2 sequences are MDHEN and SYDVKM. Trimming stripped 6 bases from V and 4 bases from J, with 15 bases between. The CDR3 consists of 14 residues. The data belong to a study of shared clonotypes between healthy human individuals. In the original processing: For the immunoSEQ data, sequences were junction-only without quality scores, so filtering differed. Repertoires were generated with immunoSEQ multiplex PCR, while TCRdb's copy carries only in-frame clones and drops some. The V and J calls and clone size come from that table; D and trimming were worked out from the DNA. This table holds some 1.4 million clones, roughly 96% found once. Overall study results and limits: Researchers found naive subsets generally carried larger estimated richness than memory subsets.

Sequencing was carried out using naive CD4+ T cells sorted from blood. Subset given: CD45RA+ positively selected. The source of this sequence is a man aged 30 to 39 in good health. The chain has TRBV28 and TRBJ1-2; weak D call: TRBD1 (6 bases). The CDR3 sequence: CASRGDNARYGYTF. Written as DNA, the CDR3 is TGTGCCAGCAGGGGGGACAACGCCCGCTATGGCTACACCTTC.